This T cell receptor (beta chain) was recorded in a study of Ad26.COV2.S vaccination and SARS-CoV-2 variants. Treatment meaning: about 20 received Ad26.COV2.S at low or high dose, single or two shots; roughly five received placebo; per-sample allocation not given. The samples date from day 63 after the first vaccine or placebo injection. Profiling relied on immunoSEQ multiplex PCR, and the TCRdb table lists in-frame clones only, not all of them. The repertoire holds roughly 320,000 clones, with roughly 87% as singletons. This TCR was recovered from a person aged 18 to 59 who received the Ad26.COV2.S COVID-19 vaccine or a placebo. The specimen was peripheral blood, collected in a trial of Ad26.COV2.S vaccine versus placebo.

The CDR3 nucleotides are TGTGCCAGCAGCTTAACAGTCCCTTCCGAGCAGTACTTC. Its protein is CASSLTVPSEQYF. This rearrangement joins TRBV5-5 to TRBJ2-7, with no clear D. V lost 2 bases to trimming and J lost 6 bases, with 12 bases between them. The CDR3 has 13 residues. CDR1 is SGHKS, CDR2 YYEKEE, per germline (reference sequence).